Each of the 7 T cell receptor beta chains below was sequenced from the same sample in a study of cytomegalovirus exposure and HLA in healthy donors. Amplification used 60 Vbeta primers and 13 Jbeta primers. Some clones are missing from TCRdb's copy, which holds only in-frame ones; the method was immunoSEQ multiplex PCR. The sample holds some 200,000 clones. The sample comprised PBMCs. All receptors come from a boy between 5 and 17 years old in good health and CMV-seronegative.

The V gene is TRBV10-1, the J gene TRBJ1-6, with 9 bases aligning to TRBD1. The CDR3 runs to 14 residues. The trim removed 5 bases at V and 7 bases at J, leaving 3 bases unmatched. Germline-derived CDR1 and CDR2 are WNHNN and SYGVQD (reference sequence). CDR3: CASSTGTGNSPLHF. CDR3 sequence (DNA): TGCGCCAGCAGTACCGGGACAGGGAATTCACCCCTCCACTTT.

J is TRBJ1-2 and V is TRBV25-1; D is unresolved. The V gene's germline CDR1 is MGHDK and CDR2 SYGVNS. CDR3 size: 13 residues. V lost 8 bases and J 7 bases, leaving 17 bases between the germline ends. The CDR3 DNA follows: TGTGCCAGCGGTTACGGAGCTTACGGTGGCTACACCTTC. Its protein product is CASGYGAYGGYTF.

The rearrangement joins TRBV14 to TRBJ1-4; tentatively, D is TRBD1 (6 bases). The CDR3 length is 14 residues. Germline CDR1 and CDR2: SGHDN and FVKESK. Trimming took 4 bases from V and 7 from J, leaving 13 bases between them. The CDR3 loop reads CASSRDMRGEKLFF. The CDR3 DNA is TGTGCCAGCAGCCGGGACATGAGGGGTGAAAAACTGTTTTTT.

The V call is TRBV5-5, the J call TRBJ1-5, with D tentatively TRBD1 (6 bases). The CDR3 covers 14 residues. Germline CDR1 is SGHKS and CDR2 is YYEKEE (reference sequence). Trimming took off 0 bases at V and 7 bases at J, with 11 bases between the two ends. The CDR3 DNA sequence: TGTGCCAGCAGCTTGGATTCAGGGGAACAGCCCCAGCATTTT. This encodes CASSLDSGEQPQHF.

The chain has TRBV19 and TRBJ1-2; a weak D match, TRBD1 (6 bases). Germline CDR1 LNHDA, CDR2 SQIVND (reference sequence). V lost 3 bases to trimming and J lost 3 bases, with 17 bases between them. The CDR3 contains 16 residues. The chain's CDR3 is CASSIPRTALYYGYTF. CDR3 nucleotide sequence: TGTGCCAGTAGTATTCCTAGGACAGCCCTTTACTATGGCTACACCTTC.

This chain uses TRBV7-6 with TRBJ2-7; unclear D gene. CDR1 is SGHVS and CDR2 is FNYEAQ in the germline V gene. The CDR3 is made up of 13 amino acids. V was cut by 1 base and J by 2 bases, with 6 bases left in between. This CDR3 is CASSLGVTYEQYF. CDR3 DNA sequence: TGTGCCAGCAGCTTAGGCGTTACCTACGAGCAGTACTTC.

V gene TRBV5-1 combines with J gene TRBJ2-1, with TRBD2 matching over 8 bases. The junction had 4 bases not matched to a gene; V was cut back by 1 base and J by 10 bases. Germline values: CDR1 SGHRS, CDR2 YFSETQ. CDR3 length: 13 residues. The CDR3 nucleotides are TGCGCCAGCAGCTTGCCGGCTAGCGGGGAGCAGTTCTTC. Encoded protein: CASSLPASGEQFF.